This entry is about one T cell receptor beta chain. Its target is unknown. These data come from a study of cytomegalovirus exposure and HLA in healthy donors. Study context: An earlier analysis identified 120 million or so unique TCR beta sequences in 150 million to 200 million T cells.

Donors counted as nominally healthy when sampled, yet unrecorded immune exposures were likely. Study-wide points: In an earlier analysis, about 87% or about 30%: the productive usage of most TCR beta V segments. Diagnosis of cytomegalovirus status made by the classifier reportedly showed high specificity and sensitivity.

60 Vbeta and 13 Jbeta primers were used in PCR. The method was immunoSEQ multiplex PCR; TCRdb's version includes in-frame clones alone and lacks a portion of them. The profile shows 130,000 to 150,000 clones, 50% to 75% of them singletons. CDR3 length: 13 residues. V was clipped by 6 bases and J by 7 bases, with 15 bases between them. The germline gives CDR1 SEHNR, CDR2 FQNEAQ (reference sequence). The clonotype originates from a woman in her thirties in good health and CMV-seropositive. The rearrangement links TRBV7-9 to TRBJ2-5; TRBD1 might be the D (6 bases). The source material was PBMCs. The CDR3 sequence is CASSFDRSGTQYF. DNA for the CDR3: TGTGCCAGCAGTTTTGACAGGAGTGGGACCCAGTACTTC.